Presented here are 6 T cell receptor beta chains from one specimen sequenced in a study of Ad26.COV2.S vaccination and SARS-CoV-2 variants. Treatment specified: approximately 18 received Ad26.COV2.S at low or high dose, single or two shots; about 5 received placebo; per-sample allocation not given. Repertoires come from day 63 after the first vaccine or placebo injection. Profiling relied on immunoSEQ multiplex PCR, and the TCRdb table lists in-frame clones only, not all of them. The table shows 400,000 to 450,000 clones, with about 92% occurring only once. The sequenced sample was peripheral blood, obtained in a trial of Ad26.COV2.S vaccine versus placebo. All receptors come from a person between 18 and 60 years old who received the Ad26.COV2.S COVID-19 vaccine or a placebo.

The chain carries TRBV13 and TRBJ1-1, with D hard to call. V dropped 0 bases and J dropped 1 base, with 12 bases sitting between them. The CDR3 runs to 16 residues. CDR1 and CDR2 (germline): PRHDT, FYEKMQ (reference sequence). CDR3 bases: TGTGCCAGCAGCTTAGGAACGGGTCTCCGGAACACTGAAGCTTTCTTT. Amino acid sequence: CASSLGTGLRNTEAFF.

The CDR3 DNA reads TGCGCCAGCAGTACGGGCGAGGGCTGGGAGCAGTACTTC. It encodes CASSTGEGWEQYF. The chain links TRBV5-1 to TRBJ2-7; possibly TRBD2 for D (5 bases). V was trimmed by 5 bases and J by 7 bases, leaving 16 bases between them. CDR1 and CDR2 from the germline V gene are SGHRS and YFSETQ. The CDR3 is 13 residues long.

The V and J genes are TRBV15 and TRBJ1-1; 7 nucleotides agree with TRBD1. Germline lookup yields CDR1 LNHNV and CDR2 YYDKDF (reference sequence). This CDR3 has 17 amino acids. V lost 3 bases and J lost 4; bases outside the gene matches: 14. The CDR3 DNA is TGTGCCACCAGCAGTAGGGGGCGGGCAGTCGGATTCACTGAAGCTTTCTTT. Its translation: CATSSRGRAVGFTEAFF. The full variable domain, with the rest looked up from reference TRBV15 and TRBJ1-1, is DAMVIQNPRYQVTQFGKPVTLSCSQTLNHNVMYWYQQKSSQAPKLLFHYYDKDFNNEADTPDNFQSRRPNTSFCFLDIRSPGLGDTAMYLCATSSRGRAVGFTEAFFGQGTRLTVV.

In regard to this clone: Additional DNA sequences in this sample encode the identical CDR3. CDR3 DNA sequence: TGTGCCAGCTCACCACAGGGAGGCCAAGAGACCCAGTACTTC. Translation gives CASSPQGGQETQYF. The chain recombines TRBV18 with TRBJ2-5; a possible D gene is TRBD2 (6 bases). Germline V gene data show CDR1 as KGHSH and CDR2 as LQKENI. The CDR3 is 14 amino acids. The V end lost 1 base, the J end lost 1 base, and 7 bases lay between the germline ends.

This rearrangement joins TRBV4-1 to TRBJ2-1; the D gene is possibly TRBD2 (6 bases). This CDR3 has 15 amino acids. Trimming left V 0 bases short and J 3 bases short, with 9 bases between. Germline loops: CDR1 MGHRA, CDR2 YSYEKL. The CDR3 coding sequence is TGCGCCAGCAGCCAAGACGTAGCGGACTACAATGAGCAGTTCTTC. This translates into CASSQDVADYNEQFF.

Concerning this clone: At one of its ends the junction is not consistent with the germline gene, which may arise from a read error. The rearrangement joins TRBV7-2 to TRBJ2-5; D unclear. The CDR3 spans 15 residues. CDR1 SGHTA and CDR2 FQGNSA come from the germline V gene. The CDR3 DNA is TGTGCCAGCAGCTTAGTAGGCGGAACCAAAGAGGCCCAGTACTTC. Translated: CASSLVGGTKEAQYF.